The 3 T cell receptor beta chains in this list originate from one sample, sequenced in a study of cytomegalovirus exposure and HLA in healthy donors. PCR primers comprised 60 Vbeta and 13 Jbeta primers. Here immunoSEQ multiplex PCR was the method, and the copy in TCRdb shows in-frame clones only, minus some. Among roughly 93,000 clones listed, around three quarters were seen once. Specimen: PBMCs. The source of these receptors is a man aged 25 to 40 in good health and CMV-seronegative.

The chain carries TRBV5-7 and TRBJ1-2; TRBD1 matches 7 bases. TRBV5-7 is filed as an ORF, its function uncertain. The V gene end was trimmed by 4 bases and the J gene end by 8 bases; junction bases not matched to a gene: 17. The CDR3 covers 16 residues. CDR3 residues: CASSLQPWGQQYGYTF. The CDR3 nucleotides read TGTGCCAGCAGCCTGCAGCCGTGGGGACAGCAGTACGGCTACACCTTC.

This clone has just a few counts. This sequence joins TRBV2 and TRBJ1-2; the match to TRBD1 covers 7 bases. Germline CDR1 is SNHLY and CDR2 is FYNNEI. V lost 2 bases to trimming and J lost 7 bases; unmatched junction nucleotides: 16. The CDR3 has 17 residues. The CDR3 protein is CASSERIGQVLVCGYTF. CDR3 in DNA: TGTGCCAGCAGTGAAAGGATAGGACAGGTCCTAGTTTGTGGCTACACCTTC.

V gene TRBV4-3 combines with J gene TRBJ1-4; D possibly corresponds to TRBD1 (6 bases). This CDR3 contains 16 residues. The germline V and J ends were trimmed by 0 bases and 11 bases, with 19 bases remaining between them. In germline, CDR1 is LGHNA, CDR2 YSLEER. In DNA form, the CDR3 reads TGCGCCAGCAGCCAAGAGATAGGGACAAACAGGGAGAAACTGTTTTTT. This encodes CASSQEIGTNREKLFF.